The 26 T cell receptor beta chains below all came from one sample that was sequenced in a study of blood T cell repertoires in COVID-19 (dated by TCRdb to about 2020). Preparation of the library involved the immunoSEQ multiplex PCR assay. This is the immuneACCESS table as TCRdb keeps it, with only in-frame sequences that have V and J called. A part of the clones is gone; compared with another copy, unresolved V genes explain less than half, and the rest is unexplained. This sample has approximately 250,000 clones in its table, and about 87% of those were observed once. The ten largest make up about 5.2% of the sample. Sequenced: peripheral blood. All receptors derive from an older woman with COVID-19, enrolled during active disease.

This clone is a singleton in its sample. CDR3 region: CSAAQGNGYTF. DNA for the CDR3: TGCAGCGCCGCCCAGGGTAACGGCTACACCTTC. The chain links TRBV29-1 to TRBJ1-2, with D maybe TRBD1 (5 bases). CDR3 size: 11 residues. Per germline, CDR1 SQVTM and CDR2 ANQGSEA. Trimming stripped 7 bases from V and 8 bases from J, with 14 bases between.

The chain recombines TRBV10-3 with TRBJ2-7; the match to TRBD2 covers 11 bases. J was trimmed by 12 bases and V by 6 bases; bases with no gene match: 10. The germline CDR1 and CDR2 sequences are ENHRY and SYGVKD. This CDR3 spans 13 amino acids. The CDR3 nucleotides are TGTGCCATCAGCCCGGGACTAGCGGCCCTGCTGTACTTC. Its protein is CAISPGLAALLYF.

V usage is TRBV5-1 and J usage is TRBJ2-3, with 9 nucleotides matching TRBD2. CDR1 and CDR2 (germline): SGHRS, YFSETQ. The CDR3 consists of 13 residues. V trimming: 8 bases; J trimming: 5 bases; junction bases outside the gene matches: 6. CDR3 residues: CASIAGVGDTQYF. Here the CDR3 DNA reads TGCGCCAGTATAGCGGGAGTAGGAGATACGCAGTATTTT.

J is TRBJ2-7 and V is TRBV13; D may be TRBD1 (6 bases). The CDR3 runs to 15 residues. Deletions cut 3 bases from V and 7 bases from J, with 19 bases between. Germline V lookup: CDR1 PRHDT, CDR2 FYEKMQ (reference sequence). The CDR3 region is CASSFSPRGVREQYF. CDR3 sequence (DNA): TGTGCCAGCAGCTTTTCCCCCAGGGGAGTGAGGGAGCAGTACTTC.

The chain employs TRBV5-6 and TRBJ2-7; D call uncertain. Trimming stripped 1 base from V and 3 bases from J, with 8 bases between. Germline lookup yields CDR1 SGHDT and CDR2 YYEEEE. The CDR3 spans 13 residues. CDR3 nucleotides: TGTGCCAGCAGCTTGAACCTCTACTACGAGCAGTACTTC. Translating it yields CASSLNLYYEQYF.

This chain links TRBV19 with TRBJ1-2; D gene uncertain. Germline CDR1 LNHDA, CDR2 SQIVND (reference sequence). The CDR3 extends over 13 amino acids. V lost 7 bases and J 11 bases, leaving 20 bases between the germline ends. For the CDR3, the DNA is TGTGCCAGTAATTGGAGGACTGATCCCCCGTACACCTTC. As protein: CASNWRTDPPYTF.

The chain joins TRBV6-1 to TRBJ1-5; no firm D call. Trimming cost V 0 bases and J 11 bases, with 8 bases left between them. Germline V gene lookup returns CDR1 MNHNS and CDR2 SASEGT. The CDR3 spans 12 residues. The DNA for the CDR3 is TGTGCCAGCAGTGAAGCCGTTTTAACCCAGCATTTT. It yields the protein CASSEAVLTQHF.

This rearrangement joins TRBV5-5 to TRBJ2-7; the D gene is possibly TRBD1 (6 bases). The germline gives CDR1 SGHKS, CDR2 YYEKEE (reference sequence). The V end was cut by 4 bases, the J end by 0 bases, with 20 bases between. This CDR3 is 17 amino acids long. The CDR3 protein is CASSGGTGSLSSYEQYF. The CDR3, as DNA: TGTGCCAGCAGCGGGGGAACAGGGTCCTTAAGCTCCTACGAGCAGTACTTC.

This clone is a singleton in its sample. CDR3 loop: CASTPPLPTDSTDTQYF. The CDR3 DNA reads TGTGCCAGTACCCCCCCGCTCCCGACAGATAGCACAGATACGCAGTATTTT. The chain couples TRBV19 to TRBJ2-3; possible D gene TRBD1, 5 bases. Germline V gene sequence: CDR1 LNHDA, CDR2 SQIVND (reference sequence). Trimming left V 7 bases short and J 0 bases short, with 20 bases between. This CDR3 region has 17 residues. The variable domain in full, with the rest retrieved from reference TRBV19 and TRBJ2-3, is DGGITQSPKYLFRKEGQNVTLSCEQNLNHDAMYWYRQDPGQGLRLIYYSQIVNDFQKGDIAEGYSVSREKKESFPLTVTSAQKNPTAFYLCASTPPLPTDSTDTQYFGPGTRLTVL.

This clone was counted between two and nine times. V gene TRBV4-1 combines with J gene TRBJ1-2; D is ambiguous. Germline V gene sequence: CDR1 MGHRA, CDR2 YSYEKL. Deletions cut 1 base from V and 3 bases from J, with 18 bases between. The CDR3 runs to 17 residues. In DNA, the CDR3 is TGCGCCAGCAGCCAAGGCCCCCTAGGGCTGCGGGACTATGGCTACACCTTC. Its protein is CASSQGPLGLRDYGYTF.

In this sample, this clone turned up a few times. The chain employs TRBV4-3 and TRBJ1-2, with D possibly matching TRBD1 (6 bases). V shed 0 bases and J shed 7 bases, with 15 bases lying between them. Germline values: CDR1 LGHNA, CDR2 YSLEER. This CDR3 spans 15 amino acids. As DNA, the CDR3 is TGCGCCAGCAGCCAAGATCACGAGGGGGTGGGTGGCTACACCTTC. Translation: CASSQDHEGVGGYTF.

The CDR3, as DNA: TGTGCCAGCAGCCCCCGCGGGAGGGGAAGCGAGCAGTACTTC. Translating it yields CASSPRGRGSEQYF. The gene calls are TRBV3-1 (or the pseudogene TRBV3-2) and TRBJ2-7; 9 nucleotides agree with TRBD2. The ends lost 4 bases at V and 6 bases at J; junction bases unmatched: 7. The CDR3 contains 14 residues. Germline V gives CDR1 LGHDT, CDR2 YNNKEL (reference sequence).

Details on this clone: Sequence at one end of the junction differs from germline and may be a read error. This chain joins TRBV15 and TRBJ1-1; D is possibly TRBD1 (6 bases). Looked up from germline, CDR1 is LNHNV and CDR2 is YYDKDF (reference sequence). This CDR3 is 14 amino acids long. CDR3 DNA: TGTGCCACCAGAAGAGATGGCAGGGGCGATGAAGCTTTCTTT. Amino acids: CATRRDGRGDEAFF.

V gene TRBV10-3 combines with J gene TRBJ2-7, with D possibly being TRBD1 (6 bases). V was pared by 2 bases and J by 3 bases, with 14 bases between. CDR1 and CDR2 (germline): ENHRY, SYGVKD. The CDR3 is made up of 15 amino acids. The chain's CDR3 is CAISEDEQGLYEQYF. CDR3 nucleotides: TGTGCCATCAGTGAGGATGAACAGGGTCTCTACGAGCAGTACTTC.

The chain recombines TRBV7-6 with TRBJ2-7; no clear D. Trimming cost V 8 bases and J 5 bases, with 10 bases left between them. Germline V lookup: CDR1 SGHVS, CDR2 FNYEAQ. CDR3 length: 11 residues. The CDR3: CASGLFDEQYF. DNA for the CDR3: TGTGCCAGCGGCCTCTTCGACGAGCAGTACTTC.

The genes are TRBV5-1 and TRBJ2-3; 8 bases map to TRBD2. This CDR3 has 15 residues. The junction had 4 bases not matched to a gene; V was cut back by 1 base and J by 3 bases. Germline-derived CDR1 and CDR2 are SGHRS and YFSETQ. The CDR3 region is CASSLSGSVTDTQYF. CDR3 nucleotide sequence: TGCGCCAGCAGCTTGAGCGGGAGTGTAACAGATACGCAGTATTTT.

This clone was counted a few times. The rearrangement uses TRBV29-1 and TRBJ2-6, with D tentatively TRBD1 (5 bases). V was clipped by 4 bases and J by 4 bases, with 8 bases between them. CDR3 size: 13 residues. CDR1 is SQVTM and CDR2 is ANQGSEA in the germline V gene. Here the CDR3 reads CSVAGSGANVLTF. DNA for the CDR3: TGCAGCGTTGCAGGGTCGGGGGCCAACGTCCTGACTTTC.

The CDR3 region is CASSSSRGIYADTQYF. DNA of the CDR3: TGTGCCAGCAGTTCTAGTCGCGGGATCTATGCAGATACGCAGTATTTT. V and J are TRBV11-3 and TRBJ2-3; TRBD2 is a possible D gene (6 bases). Germline CDR1 is SGHNT and CDR2 is YENEEA. The CDR3 loop spans 16 amino acids. Trimming took 6 bases from V and 4 from J, leaving 20 bases between them.

This sequence joins TRBV5-1 and TRBJ2-2, with 11 nucleotides matching TRBD2. Germline V gives CDR1 SGHRS, CDR2 YFSETQ. V dropped 0 bases and J dropped 5; count of bases not matched to a gene: 18. CDR3 size: 21 residues. Written as DNA, the CDR3 is TGCGCCAGCAGCTTGGGTAGAAGTACTAGCGGGAGTTTGCATTTTACCGGGGAGCTGTTTTTT. This encodes CASSLGRSTSGSLHFTGELFF.

The chain combines TRBV12-5 with TRBJ2-2; D may be TRBD1 (6 bases). The CDR3 has 13 amino acids. The germline gives CDR1 LGHNT, CDR2 FRNRAP. V gave up 6 bases and J gave up 3 bases, with 8 bases separating them. As DNA, the CDR3 is TGTGCTAGTGGGAACAGGGACACCGGGGAGCTGTTTTTT. Translation gives CASGNRDTGELFF.

The V and J genes are TRBV7-9 and TRBJ2-1; D is unresolved. The CDR3 has 15 amino acids. The V gene lost 6 bases and the J gene lost 7 bases, with 19 bases spanning the gap. Per germline, CDR1 SEHNR and CDR2 FQNEAQ (reference sequence). The CDR3 coding sequence is TGTGCCAGCAGTCCATACGGTATGGTCGGTAATGAGCAGTTCTTC. Protein product: CASSPYGMVGNEQFF.

The chain is built from TRBV7-3 and TRBJ2-7; 8 bases fit TRBD1. The CDR3 loop spans 14 amino acids. Germline assignment: CDR1 SGHTA and CDR2 FQGTGA. J gave up 5 bases and V 0 bases, and 3 bases lay outside the gene matches. Here the CDR3 DNA reads TGTGCCAGCAGCTTAACGGGACAGGCTAACGAGCAGTACTTC. It codes for CASSLTGQANEQYF.

The genes are TRBV5-4 and TRBJ1-3, with unresolved D. V was clipped by 4 bases and J by 2 bases, with 13 bases between them. The CDR3 contains 15 residues. Germline CDR1 SGHNT, CDR2 YYREEE (reference sequence). CDR3 bases: TGTGCCAGCAGCCCGAGTCTACAGCCTGGAAACACCATATATTTT. Translated, it gives CASSPSLQPGNTIYF.

V usage is TRBV7-8 and J usage is TRBJ2-7; the D gene is possibly TRBD2 (6 bases). The CDR3 contains 14 residues. The V and J ends lost 1 base and 0 bases respectively, with 7 bases between them. Germline V gene sequence: CDR1 SGHVS, CDR2 FQNEAQ. In nucleotides, the CDR3 is TGTGCCAGCAGCTTAGAGACTAGCTCCTACGAGCAGTACTTC. Translation gives CASSLETSSYEQYF.

Of note for this clone: The junction departs from germline at one end; a sequencing error may be responsible. CDR3 nucleotides: TGTGCCAGCTCATGGACAGGGGGTGGTAGCGATCAGCCCCAGCATTTT. This translates into CASSWTGGGSDQPQHF. V gene TRBV18 combines with J gene TRBJ1-5; 10 positions match TRBD1. CDR3 length: 16 amino acids. Germline lookup yields CDR1 KGHSH and CDR2 LQKENI.

In this sample, this clone turned up a few times. The chain uses TRBV6-5 and TRBJ1-6; tentative D call: TRBD1 (5 bases). Trimming removed 6 bases at V and 4 bases at J, with 10 bases between. This CDR3 comprises 14 residues. The germline V gene has CDR1 MNHEY and CDR2 SVGAGI. The CDR3 loop is CASRDTLYNSPLHF. The CDR3 nucleotides read TGTGCCAGCAGGGACACCCTTTATAATTCACCCCTCCACTTT.